Each of the 14 T cell receptor beta chains below was sequenced from the same sample in a study of cytomegalovirus exposure and HLA in healthy donors. Vbeta (60) and Jbeta (13) primers were used in the PCR. The repertoire was sequenced with immunoSEQ multiplex PCR; TCRdb's copy has only in-frame clones and lacks some. The sample includes about 150,000 clones, around 72% of them seen just once. Source material: PBMCs. Receptor source: a man in his forties in good health and CMV-seronegative.

The chain has TRBV7-8 and TRBJ2-2; D not certain. V lost 4 bases to trimming and J lost 4 bases, with 7 bases between them. The CDR3 length is 13 residues. Germline V gives CDR1 SGHVS, CDR2 FQNEAQ. The CDR3 loop is CASSWAITGELFF. The DNA for the CDR3 is TGTGCCAGCAGCTGGGCCATCACCGGGGAGCTGTTTTTT.

The CDR3 region is CASSLGQNSGNTIYF. CDR3 coding DNA: TGTGCCAGCAGCTTGGGACAGAACTCTGGAAACACCATATATTTT. This sequence joins TRBV7-9 and TRBJ1-3, with 7 bases that match TRBD1. The V and J ends lost 3 bases and 0 bases, in that order; junction bases with no gene match: 2. Germline loops: CDR1 SEHNR, CDR2 FQNEAQ (reference sequence). There are 15 residues in the CDR3. Full variable domain (rest looked up from reference TRBV7-9 and TRBJ1-3): DTGVSQNPRHKITKRGQNVTFRCDPISEHNRLYWYRQTLGQGPEFLTYFQNEAQLEKSRLLSDRFSAERPKGSFSTLEIQRTEQGDSAMYLCASSLGQNSGNTIYFGEGSWLTVV.

The rearrangement links TRBV6-1 to TRBJ1-2; D not certain. This CDR3 has 12 amino acids. Trimming pared 6 bases from V and 4 bases from J, leaving 9 bases between. The V gene's germline CDR1 is MNHNS and CDR2 SASEGT. CDR3 loop: CASRGSSYGYTF. The DNA of the CDR3 is TGTGCCAGCAGAGGGAGCTCCTATGGCTACACCTTC.

This clone was recorded a few times. The chain recombines TRBV30 with TRBJ1-2; D uncertain. The CDR3 spans 13 residues. Germline CDR1 is GTSNPN and CDR2 is SVGIG (reference sequence). Between the trimmed V and J ends, which lost 5 bases and 8 bases, there was a span of 18 bases. CDR3 sequence: CAWEREEGRGYTF. The CDR3 DNA follows: TGTGCCTGGGAAAGGGAGGAGGGTCGGGGCTACACCTTC. The full variable domain, completed using reference TRBV30 and TRBJ1-2, is SQTIHQWPATLVQPVGSPLSLECTVEGTSNPNLYWYRQAAGRGLQLLFYSVGIGQISSEVPQNLSASRPQDRQFILSSKKLLLSDSGFYLCAWEREEGRGYTFGSGTRLTVV.

The chain links TRBV4-3 to TRBJ2-6; D is unresolved. This CDR3 has 22 amino acids. Germline CDR1 LGHNA, CDR2 YSLEER. V was shortened by 0 bases and J by 0 bases, with 24 bases between the two germline ends. DNA for the CDR3: TGCGCCAGCAGCCAAGATCCTCCACCCTTGACTGGATTCAGCTCTGGGGCCAACGTCCTGACTTTC. Protein: CASSQDPPPLTGFSSGANVLTF.

The rearrangement links TRBV7-2 to TRBJ2-5; TRBD1 matches at 7 bases. This CDR3 has 16 residues. V lost 6 bases to trimming and J lost 0 bases; unmatched junction nucleotides: 10. Germline lookup yields CDR1 SGHTA and CDR2 FQGNSA. The CDR3 DNA sequence: TGTGCCAGCAGTTTAAACCCGACAGGGCACCAAGAGACCCAGTACTTC. This translates into CASSLNPTGHQETQYF. The variable domain in full, with the rest retrieved from reference TRBV7-2 and TRBJ2-5, is GAGVSQSPSNKVTEKGKDVELRCDPISGHTALYWYRQSLGQGLEFLIYFQGNSAPDKSGLPSDRFSAERTGGSVSTLTIQRTQQEDSAVYLCASSLNPTGHQETQYFGPGTRLLVL.

This clone came up a few times. This chain connects TRBV28 to TRBJ2-7; unclear D gene. This CDR3 spans 15 amino acids. V was clipped by 3 bases and J by 0 bases, with 12 bases between them. Germline V gene data show CDR1 as MDHEN and CDR2 as SYDVKM. CDR3 sequence: CASSLPTVSSYEQYF. CDR3 nucleotides: TGTGCCAGCAGTTTGCCCACGGTGAGCTCCTACGAGCAGTACTTC.

The sample holds a few counts of this clone. The V gene is TRBV2, the J gene TRBJ2-7, with D perhaps matching TRBD2 (7 bases). The CDR3 runs to 14 residues. Germline V gene data show CDR1 as SNHLY and CDR2 as FYNNEI. V lost 6 bases and J 0 bases, leaving 12 bases between the germline ends. The CDR3 region is CASRGGTSSYEQYF. CDR3 DNA sequence: TGTGCCAGCAGGGGGGGGACATCCTCCTACGAGCAGTACTTC.

This clone came up a few times. V gene TRBV4-1 combines with J gene TRBJ1-4; the D is unclear. The V end lost 1 base, the J end lost 3 bases, and 9 bases lay between the germline ends. The CDR3 loop spans 15 amino acids. Germline V gene sequence: CDR1 MGHRA, CDR2 YSYEKL. CDR3 nucleotides: TGCGCCAGCAGCCAAGTTTCGGGGTCTAATGAAAAACTGTTTTTT. This codes for CASSQVSGSNEKLFF.

The chain links TRBV18 to TRBJ1-1; D not resolved. This CDR3 contains 14 residues. V lost 6 bases and J 4 bases, leaving 15 bases between the germline ends. The germline CDR1 and CDR2 sequences are KGHSH and LQKENI. The CDR3 loop is CASSPGWEGTEAFF. CDR3 nucleotides: TGTGCCAGCTCCCCTGGGTGGGAGGGCACTGAAGCTTTCTTT.

This clone has more than one count but fewer than ten. The chain is built from TRBV5-1 and TRBJ1-1; 7 bases agree with TRBD1. The CDR3 is 14 residues long. V was clipped by 3 bases and J by 5 bases; unmatched bases: 7. From germline, CDR1 is SGHRS and CDR2 YFSETQ. CDR3 sequence: CASSSTGVLTEAFF. The CDR3 coding sequence is TGCGCCAGCAGCTCCACAGGGGTATTGACTGAAGCTTTCTTT. The variable domain in full, with the rest retrieved from reference TRBV5-1 and TRBJ1-1, is KAGVTQTPRYLIKTRGQQVTLSCSPISGHRSVSWYQQTPGQGLQFLFEYFSETQRNKGNFPGRFSGRQFSNSRSEMNVSTLELGDSALYLCASSSTGVLTEAFFGQGTRLTVV.

The chain recombines TRBV2 with TRBJ2-2, with 12 bases that match TRBD2. Germline V lookup: CDR1 SNHLY, CDR2 FYNNEI. The CDR3 consists of 16 residues. V was pared by 6 bases and J by 6 bases, with 8 bases of the junction left unmatched. This CDR3 reads CASSLTSGSFAGELFF. CDR3 coding DNA: TGTGCCAGCAGCCTGACTAGCGGGAGTTTTGCCGGGGAGCTGTTTTTT.

CDR3 coding DNA: TGTGCCAGCAGAGAGGACAAGGGGCCCATCTACGAGCAGTACTTC. Translating gives CASREDKGPIYEQYF. V gene TRBV6-6 combines with J gene TRBJ2-7; D possibly corresponds to TRBD1 (5 bases). With 6 bases removed from V and 3 bases from J, the gap between germline ends came to 18 bases. From germline, CDR1 is MNHNY and CDR2 SVGAGI (reference sequence). This CDR3 comprises 15 residues.

The chain recombines TRBV7-6 with TRBJ2-1; 10 positions agree with TRBD2. J gave up 5 bases and V 1 base, and 2 bases lay outside the gene matches. CDR1 is SGHVS and CDR2 is FNYEAQ in the germline V gene. The CDR3 contains 15 residues. This chain's CDR3 is CASSLGLAGHNEQFF. In DNA, the CDR3 is TGTGCCAGCAGCTTAGGACTAGCGGGCCACAATGAGCAGTTCTTC.